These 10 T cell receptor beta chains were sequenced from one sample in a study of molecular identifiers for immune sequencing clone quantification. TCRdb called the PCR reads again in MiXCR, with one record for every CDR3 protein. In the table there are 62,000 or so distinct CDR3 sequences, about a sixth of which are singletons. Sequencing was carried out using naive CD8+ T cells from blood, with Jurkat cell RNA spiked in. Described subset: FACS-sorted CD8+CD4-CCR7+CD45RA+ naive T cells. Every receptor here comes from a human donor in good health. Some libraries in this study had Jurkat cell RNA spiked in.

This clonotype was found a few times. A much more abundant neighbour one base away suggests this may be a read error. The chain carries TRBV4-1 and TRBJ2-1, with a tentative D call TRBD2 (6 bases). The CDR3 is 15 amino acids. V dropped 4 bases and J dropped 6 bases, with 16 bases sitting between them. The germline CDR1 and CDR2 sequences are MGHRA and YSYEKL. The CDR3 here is CASSREPQGGNEQFF. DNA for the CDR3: TGCGCCAGCAGCCGAGAGCCGCAGGGAGGCAATGAGCAGTTCTTC.

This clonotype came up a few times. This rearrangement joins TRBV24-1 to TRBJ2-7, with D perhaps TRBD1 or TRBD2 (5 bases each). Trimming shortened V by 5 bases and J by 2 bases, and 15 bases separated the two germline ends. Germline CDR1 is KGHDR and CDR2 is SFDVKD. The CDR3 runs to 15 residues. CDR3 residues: CATSAREGRTYEQYF. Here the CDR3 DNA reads TGTGCCACCAGTGCCCGAGAGGGGCGGACCTACGAGCAGTACTTC.

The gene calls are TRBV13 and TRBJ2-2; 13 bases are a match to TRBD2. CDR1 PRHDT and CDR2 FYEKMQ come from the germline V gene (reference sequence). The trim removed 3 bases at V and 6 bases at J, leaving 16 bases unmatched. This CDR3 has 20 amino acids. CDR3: CASSLSRTSGSLASAGELFF. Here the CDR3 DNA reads TGTGCCAGCAGCTTGTCCCGGACTAGCGGGAGCCTGGCGAGCGCCGGGGAGCTGTTTTTT. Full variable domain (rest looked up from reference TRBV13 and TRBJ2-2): AAGVIQSPRHLIKEKRETATLKCYPIPRHDTVYWYQQGPGQDPQFLISFYEKMQSDKGSIPDRFSAQQFSDYHSELNMSSLELGDSALYFCASSLSRTSGSLASAGELFFGEGSRLTVL.

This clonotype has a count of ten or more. The CDR3 coding sequence is TGCAGCGTTGACTCTAGCGGGAGGGCCCAAGAGACCCAGTACTTC. Amino acids: CSVDSSGRAQETQYF. The chain couples TRBV29-1 to TRBJ2-5, with 12 nucleotides matching TRBD2. The CDR3 sequence is 15 residues long. In germline, CDR1 is SQVTM, CDR2 ANQGSEA. Trimming removed 3 bases from V and 1 base from J; junction bases left unmatched: 3.

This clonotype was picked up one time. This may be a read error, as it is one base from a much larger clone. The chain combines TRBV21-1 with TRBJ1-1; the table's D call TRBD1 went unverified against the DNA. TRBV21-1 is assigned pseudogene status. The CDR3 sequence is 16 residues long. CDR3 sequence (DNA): TGTGCCAGCAGCATAGAGTGGAGAGAAGAAGGACTGGGAGCTTTCTTT. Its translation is CASSIEWREEGLGAFF.

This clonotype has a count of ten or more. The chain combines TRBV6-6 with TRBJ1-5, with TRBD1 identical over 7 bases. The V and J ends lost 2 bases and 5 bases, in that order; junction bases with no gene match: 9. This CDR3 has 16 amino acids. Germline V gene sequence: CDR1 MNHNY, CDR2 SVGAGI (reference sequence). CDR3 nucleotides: TGTGCCAGCAGTTACATCCCGGGACAGAAAGATCAGCCCCAGCATTTT. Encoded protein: CASSYIPGQKDQPQHF.

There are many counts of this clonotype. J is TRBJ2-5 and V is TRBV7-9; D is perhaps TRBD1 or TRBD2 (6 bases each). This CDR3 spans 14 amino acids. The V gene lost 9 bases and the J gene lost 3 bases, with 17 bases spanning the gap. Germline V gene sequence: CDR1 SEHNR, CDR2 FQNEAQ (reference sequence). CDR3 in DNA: TGTGCCAGTGGTCGTGGGGGGCTCGAAGAGACCCAGTACTTC. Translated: CASGRGGLEETQYF.

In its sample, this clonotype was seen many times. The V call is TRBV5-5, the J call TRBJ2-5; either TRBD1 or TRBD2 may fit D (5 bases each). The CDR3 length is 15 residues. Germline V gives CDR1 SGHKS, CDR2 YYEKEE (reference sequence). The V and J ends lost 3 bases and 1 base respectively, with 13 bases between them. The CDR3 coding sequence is TGTGCCAGCAGCTCGAGGGACGGACTCCAAGAGACCCAGTACTTC. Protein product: CASSSRDGLQETQYF.

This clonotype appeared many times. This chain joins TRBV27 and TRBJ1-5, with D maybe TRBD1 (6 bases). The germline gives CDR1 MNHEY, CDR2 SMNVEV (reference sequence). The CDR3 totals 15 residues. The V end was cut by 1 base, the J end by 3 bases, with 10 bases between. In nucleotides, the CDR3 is TGTGCCAGCAGTTTATACGGACAGTACAATCAGCCCCAGCATTTT. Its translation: CASSLYGQYNQPQHF.

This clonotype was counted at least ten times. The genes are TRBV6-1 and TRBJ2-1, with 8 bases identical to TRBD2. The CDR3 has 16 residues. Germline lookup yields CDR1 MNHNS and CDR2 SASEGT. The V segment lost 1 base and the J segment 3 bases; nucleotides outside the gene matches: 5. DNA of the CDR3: TGTGCCAGCAGTGAAGTACTAGCGGCTTTCTACAATGAGCAGTTCTTC. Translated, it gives CASSEVLAAFYNEQFF.